The 28 T cell receptor beta chains reported below all come from one sample, sequenced in a study of tumor-infiltrating lymphocytes in primary liver carcinoma. From unsorted bulk tissue weighing about 17-30 mg, DNA and RNA were co-extracted. TCR beta cDNA was made from 400 to 500 ng total RNA with a constant-region primer. Three-round nested multiplex PCR performed with slightly modified ARM-PCR produced the TCR beta libraries. TRBV1-TRBV30 forward and Cbeta reverse primers drove the first two roughly 10-cycle rounds. In TCRdb, the multiplex PCR reads were re-called with MiXCR into one record per CDR3 protein. The sample records roughly 100,000 distinct CDR3 sequences, roughly 80% being singletons. Material for sequencing was liver tumor tissue from sampling region 3. Stated subset: tumor region T3, left-lateral pole. The receptors were sampled from a man in his forties with primary liver carcinoma and hepatitis B virus infection.

Remarks on this clonotype: Mismatch with germline at one junction end may stem from a read error. The chain has TRBV6-5 and TRBJ1-1, with D perhaps TRBD1 (6 bases). The CDR3 length is 15 residues. Germline assignment: CDR1 MNHEY and CDR2 SVGAGI. CDR3 coding DNA: TGTGCCAGCAGTTACTCGCCAACAGGGAACACAGAAGATTTCTTT. This codes for CASSYSPTGNTEDFF.

The gene calls are TRBV29-1 and TRBJ2-1; unclear D gene. The germline V gene has CDR1 SQVTM and CDR2 ANQGSEA. With 7 bases removed from V and 5 bases from J, the gap between germline ends came to 15 bases. CDR3 size: 13 residues. CDR3 sequence reads: CSGTGLMDNEQFF. CDR3 in DNA: TGCAGCGGCACTGGTCTGATGGACAATGAGCAGTTCTTC.

Points on this clonotype: No DNA is shown, since the ends of the CDR3 on it are uncertain; the CDR3 is the one TCRdb lists. The V and J genes are TRBV29-1 and TRBJ2-7; TRBD1 is taken as the D call from the table, unchecked against the DNA. The CDR3 is 14 residues long, counting both termini. CDR1 SQVTM and CDR2 ANQGSEA come from the germline V gene. CDR3 sequence reads: CSVGPGTGTYEQYF.

V gene TRBV4-1 combines with J gene TRBJ1-1; weak D call: TRBD1 (6 bases). V dropped 6 bases and J dropped 5 bases, with 19 bases sitting between them. Germline V gives CDR1 MGHRA, CDR2 YSYEKL. The CDR3 runs 15 residues. This chain's CDR3 is CASRRSGEGRTEAFF. CDR3 nucleotides: TGCGCCAGCAGACGATCAGGGGAGGGACGGACTGAAGCTTTCTTT.

A remark on this clonotype: A read error may produce the germline difference seen at one junction end. The chain employs TRBV6-2 or TRBV6-3 and TRBJ2-7; D unresolved. The CDR3 consists of 13 residues. In germline, CDR1 is MNHEY, CDR2 SVGEGT. CDR3 nucleotides: TGTGCCAGTAGTTACGTGGTATCATACGAGCAGTACTTC. This codes for CASSYVVSYEQYF.

Concerning this clonotype: Germline is not matched at one junction end, which may reflect a read error. The chain links TRBV14 to TRBJ1-5, with 7 bases that match TRBD1. The CDR3 sequence is 13 residues long. The germline V gene encodes CDR1 SGHDN and CDR2 FVKESK. The CDR3 loop is CAISQDPGGAQHF. CDR3 bases: TGTGCCATCAGCCAAGATCCAGGGGGGGCCCAGCATTTC.

This clonotype occurred once. One junction end does not reproduce the germline sequence, and a read error may be involved. The chain is built from TRBV6-5 and TRBJ2-1; 14 bases are a match to TRBD2. From germline, CDR1 is MNHEY and CDR2 SVGAGI. This CDR3 contains 17 residues. The CDR3: CASTYAGTSGSGNEQFF. CDR3 bases: TGTGCCAGCACTTACGCCGGGACTAGCGGGAGTGGGAATGAGCAGTTCTTC.

Notes on this clonotype: At one end the junction does not follow the germline gene, possibly because of a read error. V is TRBV7-9 and J is TRBJ2-3; TRBD2 is a possible D gene (6 bases). The CDR3 runs 15 residues. Germline CDR1 is SEHNR and CDR2 is FQNEAQ (reference sequence). DNA of the CDR3: TGTACCAGCAGCTCACTAGCCGGGTCTGGGGATACGCAGTATTTT. It is translated as CTSSSLAGSGDTQYF.

Points on this clonotype: The junction departs from germline at one end; a sequencing error may be responsible. The chain employs TRBV6-1 and TRBJ2-7; unclear D gene. The germline V gene has CDR1 MNHNS and CDR2 SASEGT. This CDR3 has 15 residues. The CDR3 is CASSVGMVGFYEQYF. In DNA, the CDR3 is TGTGCCAGTAGTGTTGGGATGGTGGGCTTCTACGAGCAGTACTTC.

This sequence joins TRBV29-1 and TRBJ2-5, with 9 bases aligning to TRBD2. Germline-derived CDR1 and CDR2 are SQVTM and ANQGSEA. CDR3 size: 15 residues. CDR3 sequence (DNA): TGCAGGCTTGAAGTTGCGGGAGGGCCTGGTGAGACCCAGTACTTC. Its translation is CRLEVAGGPGETQYF.

On this clonotype itself: The junction departs from germline at one end; a sequencing error may be responsible. The chain links TRBV4-3 to TRBJ2-7; TRBD2 might be the D (6 bases). This CDR3 is built from 16 residues. Germline V gives CDR1 LGHNA, CDR2 YSLEER. CDR3 loop: CANSQEAGSRYREQYF. The DNA of the CDR3 is TGCGCCAACAGCCAAGAGGCGGGGAGCAGATACCGCGAGCAGTACTTC.

On this clonotype: This sequence may be a read error, since a much larger clone differs from it by one base. The V gene is TRBV7-3, the J gene TRBJ2-2; TRBD1 matches 7 bases. Germline CDR1 and CDR2: SGHTA and FQGTGA. The CDR3 has 14 amino acids. The CDR3 loop is CATRGQSNAGELFF. The DNA of the CDR3 is TGTGCCACCCGGGGACAGTCGAACGCCGGGGAGCTGTTTTTT.

The J gene is TRBJ2-7, the V gene TRBV4-2; TRBD2 aligns across 9 bases. The CDR3 has 15 amino acids. Germline CDR1 reads LGHNA; CDR2 reads YNFKEQ. The trim removed 8 bases at V and 5 bases at J, leaving 13 bases unmatched. The CDR3 spells CASDQEASGTDEQYF. The CDR3 nucleotides read TGTGCCAGCGACCAAGAGGCTAGCGGGACGGACGAGCAGTACTTC.

With regard to this clonotype: This may stem from a read error, because a much larger clone lies one nucleotide away. The CDR3 coding sequence is TGTGCCAACAGCTTAACCGCAGGGAGGGAGACCCAGTACTTC. The encoded protein is CANSLTAGRETQYF. This rearrangement joins TRBV7-3 to TRBJ2-5; D possibly corresponds to TRBD2 (6 bases). CDR1 is SGHTA and CDR2 is FQGTGA in the germline V gene. The length of the CDR3 is 14 residues.

A word on this clonotype: A much larger clone lies one base from this, so it may be a read error. The chain recombines TRBV28 with TRBJ2-2; 8 bases are a match to TRBD1. This CDR3 has 15 residues. Germline CDR1 reads MDHEN; CDR2 reads SYDVKM. This CDR3 reads CASSPGGVDTEELFF. CDR3 DNA: TGTGCCAGCAGCCCAGGGGGCGTGGACACCGAGGAGCTGTTTTTT.

This clonotype is deemed medium-sized. This sequence joins TRBV6-1 and TRBJ1-2; TRBD1 matches 7 bases. CDR3 length equals 13 residues. V was clipped by 5 bases and J by 5 bases; unmatched bases: 5. CDR1 and CDR2 from the germline V gene are MNHNS and SASEGT. The CDR3 bases are TGTGCCAGCAGTACGGGACAGTCATATGGCTACACCTTC. Residues: CASSTGQSYGYTF.

The chain links TRBV5-4 to TRBJ2-2; TRBD2 aligns across 8 bases. V lost 9 bases to trimming and J lost 4 bases; unmatched junction nucleotides: 11. Germline V gene sequence: CDR1 SGHNT, CDR2 YYREEE (reference sequence). The CDR3 covers 15 residues. The chain's CDR3 is CANSSTSASTGELFF. The CDR3 DNA sequence: TGTGCCAATAGCTCGACTAGCGCGAGCACCGGGGAGCTGTTTTTT.

This chain connects TRBV12-3 or TRBV12-4 to TRBJ2-2, with 9 bases aligning to TRBD1. This CDR3 is built from 16 residues. Germline trimming cut 8 bases from V and 7 bases from J; bases unmatched to any gene: 14. CDR3 protein: CASVLGTGKLFGELFF. For the CDR3, the DNA is TGTGCCAGCGTCCTCGGGACAGGGAAGTTGTTCGGGGAGCTGTTTTTT.

As regards this clonotype: The junction shows a germline mismatch at one end, possibly a read error. The V call is TRBV12-3 or TRBV12-4, the J call TRBJ2-5; D is uncertain. There are 14 residues in the CDR3. CDR3 nucleotides: TGTTCCAGCAGTCCCGCCGGTGTTGGAGAGACCCAGTACTTC. Amino acids: CSSSPAGVGETQYF.

Of note for this clonotype: Compared with germline, one end of the junction differs, possibly owing to a read error. The chain links TRBV11-3 to TRBJ2-1, with D unresolved. CDR3 length equals 12 residues. The germline gives CDR1 SGHNT, CDR2 YENEEA. The CDR3 bases are TGTGCCATCAGCTTAAATGACAAGGAGCAGTTCTTC. Translation: CAISLNDKEQFF.

About this clonotype: Here the CDR3 omits its conserved ending phenylalanine or tryptophan, so a read error is the likely source. V usage is TRBV5-4 and J usage is TRBJ1-5; D is unresolved. The germline V and J ends were trimmed by 5 bases and 2 bases, with 8 bases remaining between them. In germline, CDR1 is SGHNT, CDR2 YYREEE (reference sequence). The CDR3 runs to 13 residues. CDR3 DNA: TGTGCCAGCAGTAAGGGCGGCAATCAGCCCCAGCATCTT. Translated, it gives CASSKGGNQPQHL.

Turning to this clonotype: A much bigger clone sits one base away, suggesting this may be a read error. The genes are TRBV20-1 and TRBJ1-1; perhaps TRBD1 as D (5 bases). Germline V gives CDR1 DFQATT, CDR2 SNEGSKA (reference sequence). The CDR3 spans 13 residues. The ends were cut back, 4 bases at V and 1 base at J, with 10 bases in the middle. This CDR3 reads CSAKGWKNTEAFF. CDR3 nucleotide sequence: TGCAGTGCTAAGGGGTGGAAGAACACTGAAGCTTTCTTT.

In regard to this clonotype: One end of the junction varies from germline; a read error may be responsible. V is TRBV7-8 and J is TRBJ2-1; 7 bases align to TRBD2. This CDR3 contains 15 residues. Per the germline V gene, CDR1 is SGHVS and CDR2 is FQNEAQ. The CDR3: CTSTPERGSYNEQFF. In DNA, the CDR3 is TGTACCAGCACCCCAGAGCGGGGTTCCTACAATGAGCAGTTCTTC. Filled out from reference TRBV7-8 and TRBJ2-1, the complete variable domain reads GAGVSQSPRYKVAKRGQDVALRCDPISGHVSLFWYQQALGQGPEFLTYFQNEAQLDKSGLPSDRFFAERPEGSVSTLKIQRTQQEDSAVYLCTSTPERGSYNEQFFGPGTRLTVL.

Of note for this clonotype: The junction departs from the called germline gene at one end, perhaps through a read error. The chain has TRBV28 and TRBJ2-2; 14 bases agree with TRBD2. This CDR3 comprises 17 residues. Germline values: CDR1 MDHEN, CDR2 SYDVKM. The CDR3 loop reads CTSSSGLAGGNTGKLFF. CDR3 nucleotide sequence: TGTACCAGCAGTTCCGGACTAGCGGGAGGTAACACCGGGAAGCTGTTTTTT.

The CDR3 reads CASSTLFGEQYF. The CDR3 bases are TGTGCCAGCAGCACCCTATTCGGCGAGCAGTACTTC. The chain is built from TRBV6-6 and TRBJ2-7; D not resolved. V was clipped by 6 bases and J by 6 bases, with 12 bases between them. The CDR3 loop spans 12 amino acids. CDR1 and CDR2 (germline): MNHNY, SVGAGI (reference sequence).

Remarks on this clonotype: One end of the junction varies from germline; a read error may be responsible. The rearrangement links TRBV4-2 to TRBJ2-7, with no clear D. CDR1 is LGHNA and CDR2 is YNFKEQ in the germline V gene. The CDR3 is 12 residues long. CDR3 bases: TGTGCCAGCAACCAAGATCGGAATGAACAGTACTTC. Its protein product is CASNQDRNEQYF.

A few counts support this clonotype. The V call is TRBV11-1, the J call TRBJ2-7, with a weak D call TRBD2 (5 bases). Per the germline V gene, CDR1 is SGHAT and CDR2 is FQDESV (reference sequence). CDR3 length: 14 residues. V gave up 0 bases and J gave up 0 bases, with 6 bases separating them. This chain's CDR3 is CASSLAGISYEQYF. CDR3 in DNA: TGTGCCAGCAGCTTAGCCGGGATCTCCTACGAGCAGTACTTC.

As for this clonotype: The conserved phenylalanine or tryptophan is not found at the CDR3 terminus, so this likely reflects a read error. The chain couples TRBV20-1 to TRBJ2-7; tentative D call: TRBD1 (5 bases). Trimming removed 3 bases at V and 6 bases at J, with 12 bases between. Germline CDR1 and CDR2: DFQATT and SNEGSKA (reference sequence). This CDR3 region has 12 residues. The CDR3 loop reads CSARIAQGEQYL. CDR3 sequence (DNA): TGCAGTGCTAGGATTGCGCAGGGCGAGCAGTACTTA.